A single TCR beta chain is shown here with its context. This entry comes from a study of CD8+CD57+ T cells in acquired aplastic anemia. This CDR3 comprises 16 residues. Trimming left V 1 base short and J 4 bases short, with 14 bases between. Germline CDR1 SGHVS, CDR2 FQNEAQ. TCR beta VDJ combinations and CDR3 sequences were profiled from genomic DNA. TCRdb reanalysed the reads using MiXCR and keeps one entry per CDR3 protein. This table has some 120,000 distinct CDR3 sequences, 48% appearing once. Sequencing was carried out using sorted CD4+, CD8+, or CD8+CD57+ T cells (not recorded which) from PBMCs. The chain recombines TRBV7-8 with TRBJ1-5; D gene uncertain. The clonotype originates from a human donor in good health, serving as a control. Here the CDR3 reads CASSLGVLLNNQPQHF. The DNA of the CDR3 is TGTGCCAGCAGCTTAGGCGTGCTACTCAATAATCAGCCCCAGCATTTT.